This T cell receptor beta chain was captured by sequencing in a study of cytomegalovirus exposure and HLA in healthy donors. Study results and caveats: About 87% or about 30% of the time was how often most TCR beta V segments were productive, according to an earlier analysis.

The PCR employed 60 Vbeta primers together with 13 Jbeta primers. Produced via immunoSEQ multiplex PCR; TCRdb's table is partial and in-frame only. The sample includes 150,000 to 200,000 clones, approximately 81% of them seen just once. On this clone itself: Its antigen is unidentified.

The TCR sequence derives from a woman in her 50s in good health and CMV-seronegative. Sequencing was done on a sample of PBMCs.

The CDR3 loop reads CASSVGRGASDTQYF. CDR3 nucleotide sequence: TGTGCCAGCAGCGTAGGGCGGGGGGCTTCCGATACGCAGTATTTT. The rearrangement joins TRBV9 to TRBJ2-3; TRBD2 matches at 8 bases. V dropped 0 bases and J dropped 6; count of bases not matched to a gene: 6. The V gene's germline CDR1 is SGDLS and CDR2 YYNGEE. The CDR3 has 15 residues.